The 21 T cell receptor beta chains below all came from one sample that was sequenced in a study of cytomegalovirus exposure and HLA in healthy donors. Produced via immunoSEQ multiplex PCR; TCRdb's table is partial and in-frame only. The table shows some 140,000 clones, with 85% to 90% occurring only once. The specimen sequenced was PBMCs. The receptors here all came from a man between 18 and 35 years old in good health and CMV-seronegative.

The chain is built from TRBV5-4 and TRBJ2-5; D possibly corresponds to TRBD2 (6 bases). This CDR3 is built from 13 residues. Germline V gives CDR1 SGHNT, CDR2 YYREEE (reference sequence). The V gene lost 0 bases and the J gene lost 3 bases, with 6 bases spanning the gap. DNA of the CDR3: TGTGCCAGCAGCTTGGTAGCGGAAGAGACCCAGTACTTC. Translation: CASSLVAEETQYF.

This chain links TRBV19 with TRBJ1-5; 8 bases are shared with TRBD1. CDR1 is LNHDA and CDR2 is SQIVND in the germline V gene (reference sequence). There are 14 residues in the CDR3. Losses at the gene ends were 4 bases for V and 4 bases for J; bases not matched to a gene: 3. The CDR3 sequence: CASSKDRENQPQHF. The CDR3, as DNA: TGTGCCAGTAGTAAGGACAGGGAAAATCAGCCCCAGCATTTT.

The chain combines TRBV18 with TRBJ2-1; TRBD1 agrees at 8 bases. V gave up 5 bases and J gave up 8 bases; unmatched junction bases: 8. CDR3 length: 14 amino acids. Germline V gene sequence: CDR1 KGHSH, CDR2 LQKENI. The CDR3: CASSMTGVTDEQFF. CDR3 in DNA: TGTGCCAGCTCAATGACAGGGGTTACGGATGAGCAGTTCTTC.

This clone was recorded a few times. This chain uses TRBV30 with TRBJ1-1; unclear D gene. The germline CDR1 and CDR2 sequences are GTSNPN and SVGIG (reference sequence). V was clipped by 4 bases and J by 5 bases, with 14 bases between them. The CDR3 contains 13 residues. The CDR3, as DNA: TGTGCCTGGACAGATTTCGGGTGGACTGAAGCTTTCTTT. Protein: CAWTDFGWTEAFF.

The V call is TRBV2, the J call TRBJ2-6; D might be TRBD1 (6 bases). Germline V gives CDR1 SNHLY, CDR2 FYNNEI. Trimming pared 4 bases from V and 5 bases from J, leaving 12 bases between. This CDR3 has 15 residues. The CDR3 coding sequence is TGTGCCAGCAGTGTTCAGGGGTATAGGGCCAACGTCCTGACTTTC. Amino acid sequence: CASSVQGYRANVLTF.

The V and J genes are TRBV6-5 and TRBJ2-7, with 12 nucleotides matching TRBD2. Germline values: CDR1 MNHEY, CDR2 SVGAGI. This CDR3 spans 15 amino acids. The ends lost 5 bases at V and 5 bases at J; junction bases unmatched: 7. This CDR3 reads CASSRLAGGYHEQYF. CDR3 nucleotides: TGTGCCAGCAGTCGCCTAGCGGGAGGGTACCACGAGCAGTACTTC.

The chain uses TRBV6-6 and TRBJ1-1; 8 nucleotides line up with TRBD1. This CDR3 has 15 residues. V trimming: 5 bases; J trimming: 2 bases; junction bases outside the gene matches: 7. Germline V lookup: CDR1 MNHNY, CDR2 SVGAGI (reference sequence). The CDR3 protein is CASSPYRGINTEAFF. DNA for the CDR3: TGTGCCAGCAGTCCCTACAGGGGGATTAACACTGAAGCTTTCTTT.

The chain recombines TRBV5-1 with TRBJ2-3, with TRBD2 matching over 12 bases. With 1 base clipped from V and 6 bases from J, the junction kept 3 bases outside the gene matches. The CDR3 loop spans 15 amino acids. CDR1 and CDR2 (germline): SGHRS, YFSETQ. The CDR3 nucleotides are TGCGCCAGCAGCTTGTCCACTAGCGGGAGGGATACGCAGTATTTT. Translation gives CASSLSTSGRDTQYF.

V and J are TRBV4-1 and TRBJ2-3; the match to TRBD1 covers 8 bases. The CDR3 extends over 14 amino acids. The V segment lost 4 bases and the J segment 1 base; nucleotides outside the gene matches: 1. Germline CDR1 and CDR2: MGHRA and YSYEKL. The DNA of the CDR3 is TGCGCCAGCAGCCGGGGACAGGGCACAGATACGCAGTATTTT. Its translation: CASSRGQGTDTQYF.

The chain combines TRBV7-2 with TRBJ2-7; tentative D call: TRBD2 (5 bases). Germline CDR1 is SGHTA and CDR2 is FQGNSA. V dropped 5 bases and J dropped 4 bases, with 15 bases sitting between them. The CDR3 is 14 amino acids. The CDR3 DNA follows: TGTGCCAGCAGCCCGCCCGCCGGACTTTACGAGCAGTACTTC. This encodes CASSPPAGLYEQYF.

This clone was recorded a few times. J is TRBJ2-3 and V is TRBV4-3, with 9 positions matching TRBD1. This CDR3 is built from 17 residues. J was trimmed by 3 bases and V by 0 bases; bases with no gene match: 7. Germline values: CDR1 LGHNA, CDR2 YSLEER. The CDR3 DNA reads TGCGCCAGCAGCCAAGAGGGGGACAGGGAAGGGACAGATACGCAGTATTTT. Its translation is CASSQEGDREGTDTQYF.

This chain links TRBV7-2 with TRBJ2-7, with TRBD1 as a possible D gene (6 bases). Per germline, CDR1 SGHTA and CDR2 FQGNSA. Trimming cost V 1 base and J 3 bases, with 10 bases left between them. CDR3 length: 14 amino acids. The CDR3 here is CASSLGGQNYEQYF. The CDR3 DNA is TGTGCCAGCAGCTTAGGGGGGCAGAACTACGAGCAGTACTTC.

The CDR3 bases are TGTGCCATCAGTGAAACAGGGGTGGGAAACACCGGGGAGCTGTTTTTT. Amino acid sequence: CAISETGVGNTGELFF. J is TRBJ2-2 and V is TRBV10-3; 7 positions agree with TRBD1. The CDR3 is 16 amino acids. The germline CDR1 and CDR2 sequences are ENHRY and SYGVKD. V shed 3 bases and J 2 bases; nucleotides not matched to a gene: 6.

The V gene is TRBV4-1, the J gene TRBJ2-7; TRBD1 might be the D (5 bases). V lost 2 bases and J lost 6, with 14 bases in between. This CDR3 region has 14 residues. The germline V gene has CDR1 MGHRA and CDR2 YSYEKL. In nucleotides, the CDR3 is TGCGCCAGCAGCCAAAAGGCTGGCAGGGTCGAGCAGTACTTC. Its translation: CASSQKAGRVEQYF.

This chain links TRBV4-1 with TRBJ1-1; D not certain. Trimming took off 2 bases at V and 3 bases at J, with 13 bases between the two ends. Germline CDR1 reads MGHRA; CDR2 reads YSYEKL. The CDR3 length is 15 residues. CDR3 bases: TGCGCCAGCAGCCAACCAATATCCCGCGACACTGAAGCTTTCTTT. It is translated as CASSQPISRDTEAFF.

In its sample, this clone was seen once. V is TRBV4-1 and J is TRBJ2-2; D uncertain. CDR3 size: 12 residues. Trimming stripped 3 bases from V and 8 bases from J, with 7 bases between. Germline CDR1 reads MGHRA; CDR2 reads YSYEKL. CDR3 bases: TGCGCCAGCAGCCACCTGGAGGGGGAGCTGTTTTTT. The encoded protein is CASSHLEGELFF.

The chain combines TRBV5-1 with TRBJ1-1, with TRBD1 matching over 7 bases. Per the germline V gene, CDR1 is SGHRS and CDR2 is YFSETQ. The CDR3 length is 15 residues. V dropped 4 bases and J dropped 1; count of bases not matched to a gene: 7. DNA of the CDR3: TGCGCCAGCAGCCCAAGTTCAGGGGGGAACACTGAAGCTTTCTTT. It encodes CASSPSSGGNTEAFF.

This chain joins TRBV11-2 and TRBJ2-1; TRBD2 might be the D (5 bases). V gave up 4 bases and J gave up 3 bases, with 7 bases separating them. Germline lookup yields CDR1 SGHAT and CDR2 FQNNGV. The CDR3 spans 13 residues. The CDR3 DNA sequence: TGTGCCAGCAGCTCGGACTTCTACAATGAGCAGTTCTTC. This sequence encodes CASSSDFYNEQFF. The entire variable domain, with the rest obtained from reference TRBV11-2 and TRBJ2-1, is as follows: EAGVAQSPRYKIIEKRQSVAFWCNPISGHATLYWYQQILGQGPKLLIQFQNNGVVDDSQLPKDRFSAERLKGVDSTLKIQPAKLEDSAVYLCASSSDFYNEQFFGPGTRLTVL.

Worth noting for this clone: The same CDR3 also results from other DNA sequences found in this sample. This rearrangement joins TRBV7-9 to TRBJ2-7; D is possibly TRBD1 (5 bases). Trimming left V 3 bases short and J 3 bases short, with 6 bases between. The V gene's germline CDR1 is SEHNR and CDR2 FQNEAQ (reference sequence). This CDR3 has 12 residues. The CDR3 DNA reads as TGTGCCAGCAGCTTTCAGGGCTACGAGCAGTACTTC. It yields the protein CASSFQGYEQYF. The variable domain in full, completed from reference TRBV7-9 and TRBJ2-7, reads DTGVSQNPRHKITKRGQNVTFRCDPISEHNRLYWYRQTLGQGPEFLTYFQNEAQLEKSRLLSDRFSAERPKGSFSTLEIQRTEQGDSAMYLCASSFQGYEQYFGPGTRLTVT.

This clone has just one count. CDR3 in amino acids: CASSLYRDSGNTIYF. CDR3 bases: TGTGCCAGCTCACTTTACAGGGACTCTGGAAACACCATATATTTT. The rearrangement uses TRBV18 and TRBJ1-3, with a weak D call TRBD1 (6 bases). The CDR3 is 15 residues long. The V end was cut by 4 bases, the J end by 0 bases, with 10 bases between. Per germline, CDR1 KGHSH and CDR2 LQKENI.

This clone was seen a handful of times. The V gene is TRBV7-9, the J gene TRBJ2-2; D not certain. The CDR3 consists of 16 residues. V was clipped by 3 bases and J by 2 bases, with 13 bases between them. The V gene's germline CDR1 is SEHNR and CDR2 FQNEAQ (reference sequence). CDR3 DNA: TGTGCCAGCAGCTTTCAGGTCCCACCCAACACCGGGGAGCTGTTTTTT. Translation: CASSFQVPPNTGELFF.